The 14 T cell receptor beta chains given below trace back to one sample, sequenced in a study of T cell responses to AZD1222 COVID-19 vaccine. Only in-frame clones appear in the TCRdb table, and some are missing; sequencing was by immunoSEQ multiplex PCR. The table shows some 200,000 clones, with 85% to 95% occurring only once. The input for sequencing was peripheral blood, taken on day 0 of AZD1222 vaccination. All receptors come from an adult in good health.

V is TRBV7-9 and J is TRBJ1-3; 7 bases map to TRBD1. Germline CDR1 SEHNR, CDR2 FQNEAQ (reference sequence). With 5 bases clipped from V and 0 bases from J, the junction kept 7 bases outside the gene matches. The CDR3 sequence is 16 residues long. The CDR3 here is CASSPGTASSGNTIYF. CDR3 bases: TGTGCCAGCAGCCCCGGGACAGCGAGCTCTGGAAACACCATATATTTT.

The gene calls are TRBV7-2 and TRBJ1-1; 11 positions match TRBD1. Germline V lookup: CDR1 SGHTA, CDR2 FQGNSA. J gave up 5 bases and V 4 bases, and 12 bases lay outside the gene matches. The length of the CDR3 is 17 residues. This CDR3 reads CASSWTTAGTGGTEAFF. Here the CDR3 DNA reads TGTGCCAGCAGCTGGACCACTGCCGGGACAGGGGGAACTGAAGCTTTCTTT.

V and J are TRBV28 and TRBJ1-5; D is uncertain. The CDR3 has 14 residues. Per the germline V gene, CDR1 is MDHEN and CDR2 is SYDVKM. The V gene lost 6 bases and the J gene lost 2 bases, with 11 bases spanning the gap. The CDR3 here is CASRNRGGNQPQHF. The DNA for the CDR3 is TGTGCCAGCAGGAACCGAGGTGGCAATCAGCCCCAGCATTTT.

The chain links TRBV11-2 to TRBJ1-6; 8 bases align to TRBD1. Germline CDR1 is SGHAT and CDR2 is FQNNGV. The CDR3 contains 16 residues. The V and J ends lost 2 bases and 9 bases, in that order; junction bases with no gene match: 9. The CDR3 DNA sequence: TGTGCCAGCAGCTTATGGCGCAGGGGGCGGGTTTCACCCCTCCACTTT. This codes for CASSLWRRGRVSPLHF.

The chain employs TRBV19 and TRBJ2-1; no clear D gene. V was trimmed by 3 bases and J by 6 bases, leaving 9 bases between them. The CDR3 sequence is 13 residues long. CDR1 is LNHDA, CDR2 SQIVND, per germline (reference sequence). CDR3 loop: CASSISVANEQFF. The DNA for the CDR3 is TGTGCCAGTAGTATCTCAGTGGCCAATGAGCAGTTCTTC. Combining the CDR3 with reference TRBV19 and TRBJ2-1 gives the whole variable domain DGGITQSPKYLFRKEGQNVTLSCEQNLNHDAMYWYRQDPGQGLRLIYYSQIVNDFQKGDIAEGYSVSREKKESFPLTVTSAQKNPTAFYLCASSISVANEQFFGPGTRLTVL.

This clone was detected only a few times. The chain employs TRBV2 and TRBJ1-2; D remains unclear. The germline V and J ends were trimmed by 7 bases and 7 bases, with 19 bases remaining between them. Per the germline V gene, CDR1 is SNHLY and CDR2 is FYNNEI. The CDR3 extends over 14 amino acids. The CDR3, as DNA: TGTGCCAGCATCAGGAGGCAGACCTTGTCTGGCTACACCTTC. Its protein is CASIRRQTLSGYTF.

This chain connects TRBV6-5 to TRBJ1-2; unclear D gene. The V gene's germline CDR1 is MNHEY and CDR2 SVGAGI. Trimming pared 4 bases from V and 1 base from J, leaving 10 bases between. This CDR3 is 14 amino acids long. The DNA of the CDR3 is TGTGCCAGCAGTTTGGACCGACGTAACTATGGCTACACCTTC. Translated: CASSLDRRNYGYTF.

This clone is a singleton in its sample. This chain uses TRBV6-1 with TRBJ1-3; 10 positions match TRBD1. The CDR3 loop spans 17 amino acids. The ends lost 4 bases at V and 8 bases at J; junction bases unmatched: 14. Germline V gene lookup returns CDR1 MNHNS and CDR2 SASEGT. The CDR3 DNA reads as TGTGCCAGCAGTGCCGGTTTTCCGGGACAGGGGAAAGACACCATATATTTT. Protein sequence: CASSAGFPGQGKDTIYF.

V usage is TRBV20-1 and J usage is TRBJ2-1; D gene ambiguous. The V gene's germline CDR1 is DFQATT and CDR2 SNEGSKA (reference sequence). CDR3 length: 13 residues. Trimming cost V 3 bases and J 7 bases, with 13 bases left between them. DNA for the CDR3: TGCAGTGCTAGTTATAGGATTTTGAATGAGCAGTTCTTC. Translated, it gives CSASYRILNEQFF.

The rearrangement links TRBV9 to TRBJ1-2, with D maybe TRBD1 (5 bases). Germline CDR1 SGDLS, CDR2 YYNGEE. This CDR3 contains 12 residues. Trimming pared 5 bases from V and 8 bases from J, leaving 13 bases between. Here the CDR3 reads CASRGGGSGYTF. CDR3 in DNA: TGTGCCAGCAGAGGTGGGGGATCGGGCTACACCTTC.

V and J are TRBV27 and TRBJ1-2, with D tentatively TRBD1 (6 bases). Trimming cost V 6 bases and J 8 bases, with 10 bases left between them. CDR1 MNHEY and CDR2 SMNVEV come from the germline V gene (reference sequence). The CDR3 has 11 amino acids. In nucleotides, the CDR3 is TGTGCCAGCAGAACAGGGTCGGGCTACACCTTC. It specifies CASRTGSGYTF.

The genes are TRBV19 and TRBJ1-1; 10 bases are a match to TRBD1. This CDR3 contains 17 residues. With 6 bases clipped from V and 0 bases from J, the junction kept 10 bases outside the gene matches. Germline lookup yields CDR1 LNHDA and CDR2 SQIVND (reference sequence). CDR3 sequence reads: CASSTDRGRRVNTEAFF. The CDR3 DNA follows: TGTGCCAGTAGCACCGACAGGGGGCGAAGGGTGAACACTGAAGCTTTCTTT. The whole variable domain, filled in from reference TRBV19 and TRBJ1-1, reads DGGITQSPKYLFRKEGQNVTLSCEQNLNHDAMYWYRQDPGQGLRLIYYSQIVNDFQKGDIAEGYSVSREKKESFPLTVTSAQKNPTAFYLCASSTDRGRRVNTEAFFGQGTRLTVV.

This rearrangement joins TRBV6-5 to TRBJ1-2; tentative D call: TRBD1 (5 bases). Germline V gene sequence: CDR1 MNHEY, CDR2 SVGAGI. This CDR3 spans 13 amino acids. V was pared by 4 bases and J by 8 bases, with 14 bases between. For the CDR3, the DNA is TGTGCCAGCAGTTCGACTCCCAACAGGGGCTACACCTTC. Translating gives CASSSTPNRGYTF.

The genes are TRBV5-1 and TRBJ1-2; 9 positions agree with TRBD1. The CDR3 is made up of 14 amino acids. Trimming cost V 2 bases and J 6 bases; bases outside gene matches: 5. The germline gives CDR1 SGHRS, CDR2 YFSETQ. CDR3 in amino acids: CASSFTGGIDGYTF. The CDR3 DNA sequence: TGCGCCAGCAGCTTCACAGGGGGCATTGATGGCTACACCTTC.